Below, one T cell receptor (beta chain) is given with its context. Antigen unknown. The data were taken from a study of post-analysis software for immune sequencing data. Study details: Multiple sclerosis in the patients followed relapsing-remitting, secondary progressive and progressive-relapsing courses.

Study-level findings and limits: A significant reduction in normalized Chao1 diversity was observed in multiple sclerosis patients versus controls. Strong co-clustering by F measure was seen for same-batch samples.

Built from TCR beta cDNA, the libraries had unique molecular identifiers in them. A population of about 0.95 to 10 million T cells gave rise to approximately 530,000 cDNA molecules. TCRdb re-analysed the PCR reads in MiXCR, keeping a single row per CDR3 protein. The table includes about 820,000 distinct CDR3 sequences, approximately 53% detected once. This receptor was obtained from a girl aged 10 to 17 with multiple sclerosis. The sequenced sample consisted of blood.

The CDR3 DNA follows: TGTGCCAGTATATTCGAGTCCGGTGGCTACACCTTC. Translating gives CASIFESGGYTF. V gene TRBV19 combines with J gene TRBJ1-2, with D hard to call. V dropped 7 bases and J dropped 7 bases, with 13 bases sitting between them. This CDR3 is 12 amino acids long. From germline, CDR1 is LNHDA and CDR2 SQIVND (reference sequence).